This TCR beta chain appears in the sequencing data of a study of blood T cell repertoires in COVID-19. The CDR3 extends over 13 amino acids. Germline V CDR1 and CDR2: GTSNPN, SVGIG (reference sequence). V dropped 0 bases and J dropped 6 bases, with 12 bases sitting between them. Clones were read by immunoSEQ multiplex PCR, and TCRdb kept only the in-frame ones, dropping some. The table shows around 150,000 clones, with approximately 80% occurring only once. What was sequenced was peripheral blood. The sequence came from a woman aged 35 to 49 with COVID-19, enrolled during active disease. The chain employs TRBV30 and TRBJ2-7, with D possibly TRBD2 on 5 matching bases. The CDR3 region has the DNA TGTGCCTGGAGTGTAACCCGACTACGCGAGCAGTACTTC. This translates into CAWSVTRLREQYF.